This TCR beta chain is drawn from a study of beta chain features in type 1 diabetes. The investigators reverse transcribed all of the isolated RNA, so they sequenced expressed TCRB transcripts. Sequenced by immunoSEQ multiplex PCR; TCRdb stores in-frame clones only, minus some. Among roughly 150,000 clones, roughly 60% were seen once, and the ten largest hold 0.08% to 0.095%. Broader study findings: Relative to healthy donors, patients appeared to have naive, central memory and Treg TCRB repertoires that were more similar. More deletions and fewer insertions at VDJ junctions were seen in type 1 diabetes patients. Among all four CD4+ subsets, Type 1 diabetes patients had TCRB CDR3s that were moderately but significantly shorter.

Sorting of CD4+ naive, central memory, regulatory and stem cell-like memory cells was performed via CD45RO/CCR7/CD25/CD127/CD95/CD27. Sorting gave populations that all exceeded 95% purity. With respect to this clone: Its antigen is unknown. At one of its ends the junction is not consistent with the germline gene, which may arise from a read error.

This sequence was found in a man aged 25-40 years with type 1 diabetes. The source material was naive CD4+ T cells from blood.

The CDR3 nucleotides are TGCAGCGGTGAAGATCCCAGGGCCAACAATGAGCAGTTCTTC. The encoded protein is CSGEDPRANNEQFF. This chain uses TRBV29-1 with TRBJ2-1; a possible D gene is TRBD1 (5 bases). The CDR3 has 14 amino acids. Germline V gene data show CDR1 as SQVTM and CDR2 as ANQGSEA.